What follows describes a single T cell receptor (beta chain). The clone's antigen remains unknown. No base-level quality is on record; no much larger clone is a single base apart. In total, 500 to 700 healthy bone marrow donors made up the cohort. At the time of sampling, every cohort member was nominally healthy, though immune exposures that went unrecorded were likely present. The donor tested CMV seropositive, placing the donor among the 290 or so seropositive members of the cohort. Each donor provided a peripheral blood sample, and peripheral blood mononuclear cells were used for TCR beta sequencing. Genomic DNA extraction from the blood cell samples was performed with the Qiagen DNeasy Blood Extraction Kit. The library came from the immunoSEQ multiplex PCR assay. For the multiplex PCR, a mixture combining 60 forward primers for TCR Vbeta segments and 13 reverse primers for TCR Jbeta segments was used. Amplification of the CDR3 region of rearranged TCR beta genes was performed with a multiplex PCR assay on genomic DNA. On the Illumina HiSeq System, the amplified TCR beta libraries were sequenced as 87-base-pair reads. The authors' pipeline ran thus. A later analysis counted some 80 million unique TCR beta chains across the 640 or so repertoires, and roughly 11 million of these chains were shared by at least two donors. Raw reads were error-corrected and collapsed into unique sequences with a nearest-neighbor algorithm that merged closely related sequences to remove PCR and sequencing errors. V, D and J gene segments were assigned by aligning CDR3 sequences to IMGT reference sequences. For a sequence to be retained, a match of at least six nucleotides was required to both a V gene segment and a J gene segment. Rearrangements were called productive when the CDR3 lacked stop codons and stayed in frame with V and J; all others were non-productive. Following IMGT convention, CDR3 was defined as the stretch from the second conserved V-encoded cysteine up to the conserved J-encoded phenylalanine. The earlier analysis of a few hundred of the donors excluded sequences that lacked an unambiguous match to a single V gene segment. An earlier analysis of fewer than 750 of the donors called V segments functional above 56.7% productive rearrangements and segregating when the between-donor standard deviation exceeded 5%. To diagnose cytomegalovirus status from the catalog of TCR beta chain sequences, a statistical classification framework was built. In a later analysis, V and J genes were assigned by comparing TCR nucleotide sequences against IMGT/GENE-DB human TR gene sequences. Using the TCRdist pipeline, a later analysis assigned CDR3 sequences along with most-parsimonious VDJ recombination scenarios. In a later analysis, each TCR beta chain was defined by its CDR3 amino acid sequence together with its V-gene family, and reads lacking a unique V-gene family were excluded. As a way to deal with suspected cross-contamination and a sequencing artifact, a later analysis dropped roughly 600 nucleotide sequences that were highly shared and had low generation probability. In a later analysis, a clonal expansion index was calculated for each public chain from normalized within-repertoire ranks of inferred template counts. In a later analysis, generation probabilities were computed with a VDJ recombination model fitted to out-of-frame rearrangements, and the resulting probabilities were checked against IGoR. Hypergeometric tests were used in a later analysis to score TCR-TCR, TCR-HLA and TCR-CMV co-occurrence, with a repertoire-size bias correction applied to the TCR pairs. False discovery rates were estimated in a later analysis by permuting HLA or CMV assignments 20 times. In a later analysis, co-occurring TCRs were grouped using DBSCAN, and TCRdist sequence similarity was added for clustering within HLA-allele-positive subsets. Repertoires with fewer than 30,000 or more than 120,000 public chains, plus five repertoires with anomalous nucleotide sharing, were excluded from co-occurrence clustering. TCRdb provides this immuneACCESS table in a form limited to in-frame rearrangements. Some clones are lacking; in checked studies, under half of them reflect an unresolved V gene, and why the rest are absent is not known. That table is the source of V, J and clone size, and D and trimming were worked out from the DNA. The table for this sample lists tens of thousands of clones; around nine tenths of them were counted only once. The ten largest clones capture approximately 9.2% of the sample.

The sample comes from a study of cytomegalovirus exposure and HLA in healthy donors (dated by TCRdb to 2016 to 2017). A note on the overall study: According to an earlier analysis of 587 of the donors, some 170 million T cells yielded 90 million to 130 million unique TCR beta sequences and approximately 300 Gb of sequence data. High-throughput TCR immunosequencing, statistical association of individual TCRs with disease status, and machine learning were combined to predict cytomegalovirus infection status. In an earlier analysis of 550 to 700 of the donors, high-throughput TCR beta sequencing was used to judge whether each TCR beta V gene segment behaved as functional or pseudogenic. Typing coverage varied by locus: about 620-630 donors for A, B, C, DRB1 and DQB1; approximately 560 for DQA1; over 600 for DPA1; approximately 490 for DPB1. The study aimed to test whether signatures of past pathogen exposure could be identified by cataloging public T cell receptors. The genetic ancestry cluster associated with self-reported Caucasian donors included 81% of the 398 genotyped donors. About 280 gigabases of sequencing data and tens of millions of unique TCR sequences made up an early release that covered 500 to 650 HLA-typed donors. The study profiled the T cell repertoires of some 610 subjects by immunosequencing and related them to cytomegalovirus serostatus. Genome-wide SNP genotypes for about three fifths of the roughly 700 donors were used in a later genetic analysis, which treated that subset as a discovery cohort. Donor age, sex, ethnicity and CMV serostatus were compiled together with the repertoire data. Roughly five DR-DQ haplotypes were handled as single units for association and clustering, since linkage in the cohort was strong. All discovery cohort repertoires had been generated using a single sequencing platform. To study patterns of TCR occurrence, a later analysis re-analyzed previously published TCR beta repertoires from around 660 donors and added high-resolution HLA genotyping. Both class I and class II loci were covered by HLA typing, at four-digit resolution. In the later analysis, no new phenotypic data were used to find candidate immune exposures; instead, reliance was placed on TCR beta sequences and their occurrence across donors. In addition to the first cohort of 650 to 750 subjects, a separate validation cohort of approximately 130 different subjects was used. On average, roughly 250,000 unique TCR beta nucleotide sequences were sequenced per donor among fewer than 500 genotyped donors of the cohort, with roughly 18% of those sequences being non-productive.

Here is what the overall study found, with its caveats: Roughly uniform sequencing depth across donors was assumed in presence/absence analyses, although this assumption may not hold. In an earlier analysis of several hundred of the donors, most TCR beta V segments were observed in productive rearrangements about 87% or about 30% of the time, broadly matching IMGT annotations. Because counts were too low, roughly 17 rarely observed V segments, including chromosome 9 orphons, were left out of the earlier analysis of a few hundred of the donors. It was suggested by the authors that the approach could potentially be generalized to other disease states and immunological phenotypes. Correlated functional status among segregating V segments might reflect linkage disequilibrium, but an unknown experimental factor could not be ruled out. Most TCR sequences were seen in very few donors, while some public TCRs were found in many individuals. This cohort had only TCR beta chains sequenced, and the lack of alpha or paired-chain data limited which features could be detected. A later genetic analysis reported fewer N-insertions in productive TCRs among donors in an Asian-associated ancestry cluster than the roughly 620-donor mean. According to a later analysis, parvovirus B19, influenza, CMV and Epstein-Barr virus appeared linked to several top co-occurrence clusters. The study listed 164 TCR beta chains as associated with cytomegalovirus. The 87-base-pair reads could not distinguish some IMGT-functional V segments, including TRBV6-2 and TRBV6-3, so those segments were excluded. According to a later analysis, TCR association rates differed among HLA loci, with DRB1 alleles showing the most associated TCRs and HLA-C alleles showing the fewest. In a later analysis, HLA-associated TCR beta chains showed more clonal expansion and lower generation probabilities than non-associated chains that were equally common. V-gene and J-gene trimming of TCR beta chains was associated with a missense DCLRE1C variant in a later genetic analysis, and the association was replicated in an independent cohort. HLA typing was unavailable for some donors at each locus, so association tests used only the typed subset. A further reported finding was that TCR beta sequences accurately predicted the HLA-A and HLA-B alleles for most subjects in the first cohort. Immune exposure information for the cohort was limited to CMV serostatus. A later analysis associated about 17,000 TCR beta sequences with specific HLA alleles at a false discovery rate of 0.05. When HLA alleles, especially DR and DQ, strongly co-occurred, TCR associations were difficult to assign to individual alleles. A few of the identified cytomegalovirus-associated TCR beta chains were confirmed in vitro to be specific for cytomegalovirus antigens. A group of highly shared sequence variants was considered likely to be a technical artifact of the sequencing pipeline. In a later analysis, most CMV-associated TCR beta chains were found to appear HLA-restricted, with HLA associations seemingly driven largely by CMV exposure. The classifier was reported to diagnose cytomegalovirus status with high specificity and sensitivity in both the original and validation cohorts.

Trimming at the junction amounts to 1 base on V and 7 bases on J, and the germline ends lie 13 bases apart. The germline V gene yields SNHLY for CDR1 and FYNNEI for CDR2. The CDR3 contains 14 residues, cysteine and phenylalanine counted. CDR3 DNA only is kept here, 42 bases in frame from base 1. The chain is encoded by TRBV2 joined to TRBJ2-5, and TRBD2 may be the D gene, going by 5 matching bases. This clonotype was obtained from a man between 25 and 39 years old in good health and CMV-seropositive. The sample comprised PBMCs. The DNA reads TGTGCCAGCAGTGAAGTGAAGGCGGGCCCGACCCAGTACTTC. The translation is CASSEVKAGPTQYF.